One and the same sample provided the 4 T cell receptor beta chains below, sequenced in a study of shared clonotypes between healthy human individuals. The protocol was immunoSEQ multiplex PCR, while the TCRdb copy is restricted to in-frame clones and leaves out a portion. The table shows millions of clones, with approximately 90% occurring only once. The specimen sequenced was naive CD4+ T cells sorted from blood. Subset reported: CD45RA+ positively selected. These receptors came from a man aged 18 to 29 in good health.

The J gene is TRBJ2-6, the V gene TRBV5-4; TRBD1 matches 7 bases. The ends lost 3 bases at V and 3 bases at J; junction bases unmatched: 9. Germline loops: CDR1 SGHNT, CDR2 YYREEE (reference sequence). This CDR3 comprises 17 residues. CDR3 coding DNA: TGTGCCAGCAGCTGGGGACAGCCTTGGGTTGGGGCCAACGTCCTGACTTTC. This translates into CASSWGQPWVGANVLTF.

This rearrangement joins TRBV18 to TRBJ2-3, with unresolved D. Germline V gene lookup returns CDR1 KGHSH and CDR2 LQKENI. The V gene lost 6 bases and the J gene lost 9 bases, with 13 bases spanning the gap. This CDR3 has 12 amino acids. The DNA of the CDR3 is TGTGCCAGCTCCATAGATGTGGGCACGCAGTATTTT. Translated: CASSIDVGTQYF.

The CDR3 DNA follows: TGTGCCAGTAAGAACGGGACATATCGGGGCGAGCAGTACTTC. It specifies CASKNGTYRGEQYF. This chain connects TRBV19 to TRBJ2-7, with D maybe TRBD1 (6 bases). This CDR3 has 14 amino acids. The V and J ends lost 7 bases and 6 bases respectively, with 19 bases between them. CDR1 is LNHDA, CDR2 SQIVND, per germline (reference sequence).

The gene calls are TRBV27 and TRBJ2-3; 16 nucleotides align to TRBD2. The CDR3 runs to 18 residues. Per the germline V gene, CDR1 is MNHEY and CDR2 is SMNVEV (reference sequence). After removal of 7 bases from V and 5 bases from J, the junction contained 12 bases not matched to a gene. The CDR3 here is CASKLGTSGRAPGDTQYF. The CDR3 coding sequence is TGTGCCAGCAAACTGGGGACTAGCGGGAGGGCCCCAGGAGATACGCAGTATTTT.